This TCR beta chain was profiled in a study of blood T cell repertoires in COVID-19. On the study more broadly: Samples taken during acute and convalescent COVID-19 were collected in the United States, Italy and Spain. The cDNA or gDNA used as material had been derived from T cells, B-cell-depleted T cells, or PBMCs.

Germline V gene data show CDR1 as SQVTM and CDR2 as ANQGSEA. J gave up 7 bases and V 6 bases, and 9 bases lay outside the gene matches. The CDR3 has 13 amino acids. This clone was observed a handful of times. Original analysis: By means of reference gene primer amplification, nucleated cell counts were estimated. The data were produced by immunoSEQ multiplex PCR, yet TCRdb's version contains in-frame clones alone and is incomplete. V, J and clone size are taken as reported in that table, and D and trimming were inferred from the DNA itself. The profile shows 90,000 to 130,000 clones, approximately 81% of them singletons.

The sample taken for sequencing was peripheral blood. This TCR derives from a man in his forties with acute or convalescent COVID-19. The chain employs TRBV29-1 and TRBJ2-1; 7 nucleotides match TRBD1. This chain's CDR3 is CSVPWTGPNEQFF. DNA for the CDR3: TGCAGCGTCCCTTGGACAGGACCAAATGAGCAGTTCTTC.